These T cell receptor beta chains were read from a single sample in a study of blood T cell repertoires in COVID-19. Sequencing used immunoSEQ multiplex PCR; TCRdb keeps in-frame clones, though not all of them. This table has about 48,000 clones, more than 75% appearing once. Material for sequencing was peripheral blood. These receptor sequences come from a woman aged 55-70 years with acute or convalescent COVID-19. Both conserved end residues are part of each CDR3. The order of the fields is V gene, J gene, clone size, D gene, CDR3 DNA, CDR3 protein. The D gene is left open where the match is weak. The size of a clone is reported for some rows only, either as once, few or many, or as a class for expanded clones.

V: TRBV6-1
J: TRBJ1-2
size: -
D: TRBD1
DNA: TGTGCCAGCAGTGACTACGGTCCCAGGGGGCCTAACTATGGCTACACCTTC
CDR3: CASSDYGPRGPNYGYTF

V: TRBV7-9
J: TRBJ2-1
size: -
D: TRBD2
DNA: TGTGCCAGCAGCCATCCAGCGGGGGACTACAATGAGCAGTTCTTC
CDR3: CASSHPAGDYNEQFF

V: TRBV5-6
J: TRBJ2-5
size: once
D: -
DNA: TGTGCCAGCAGCTTGGTCCTGGGAGGTCTAGCGGAGACCCAGTACTTC
CDR3: CASSLVLGGLAETQYF

V: TRBV19
J: TRBJ1-5
size: -
D: -
DNA: TGTGCCAGTAGTATAGGTGTGACAGCGTATCAGCCCCAGCATTTT
CDR3: CASSIGVTAYQPQHF

V: TRBV18
J: TRBJ2-2
size: -
D: TRBD2
DNA: TGTGCCAGCTCACCCGGCGGGGGGAACACCGGGGAGCTGTTTTTT
CDR3: CASSPGGGNTGELFF

V: TRBV19
J: TRBJ2-3
size: -
D: TRBD1
DNA: TGTGCCAGTAGTATGGGACAGGGAATTGTCACAGATACGCAGTATTTT
CDR3: CASSMGQGIVTDTQYF

V: TRBV5-1
J: TRBJ2-3
size: -
D: TRBD2
DNA: TGCGCCAGCAGCTTGCGCAGACTAGCGGGAGGCACAGATACGCAGTATTTT
CDR3: CASSLRRLAGGTDTQYF

V: TRBV20-1
J: TRBJ1-1
size: -
D: -
DNA: TGCAGTGCTAGTGAAGGGGGGGGTCCCGAAGCTTTCTTT
CDR3: CSASEGGGPEAFF

V: TRBV5-4
J: TRBJ1-6
size: -
D: TRBD1
DNA: TGTGCCAGCAGCTTGAGGGACAGGGGTAATTCACCCCTCCACTTT
CDR3: CASSLRDRGNSPLHF

V: TRBV5-1
J: TRBJ1-1
size: -
D: TRBD1
DNA: TGCGCCAGCAGCCCGTTCGGAGGGACAGTGATCATGAACACTGAAGCTTTCTTT
CDR3: CASSPFGGTVIMNTEAFF

V: TRBV14
J: TRBJ2-7
size: -
D: -
DNA: TGTGCCAGCAGCCAAGGTAACTACGAGCAGTACTTC
CDR3: CASSQGNYEQYF

V: TRBV20-1
J: TRBJ2-5
size: -
D: -
DNA: TGCAGTGCTAGTCGCGGGGCCGGGGGAGGCCAAGAGACCCAGTACTTC
CDR3: CSASRGAGGGQETQYF

V: TRBV6-6
J: TRBJ1-5
size: -
D: TRBD1
DNA: TGTGCCAGCAGTCACACAAACCCAGCCGGGACAGGGGGCGTCGTGGAACAGCCCCAGCATTTT
CDR3: CASSHTNPAGTGGVVEQPQHF

V: TRBV15
J: TRBJ1-5
size: -
D: TRBD1
DNA: TGTGCCACCAGCCGACAGGGGTTAAGGCAGCCCCAGCATTTT
CDR3: CATSRQGLRQPQHF

V: TRBV6-5
J: TRBJ1-1
size: -
D: TRBD1
DNA: TGTGCCAGTCAGGACAGGGAGAACACTGAAGCTTTCTTT
CDR3: CASQDRENTEAFF

V: TRBV7-2
J: TRBJ2-2
size: -
D: -
DNA: TGTGCCAGCAGCTTAAAAGTAGTCTCGAACACCGGGGAGCTGTTTTTT
CDR3: CASSLKVVSNTGELFF

V: TRBV9
J: TRBJ2-5
size: -
D: TRBD2
DNA: TGTGCCAGCAGCGGGGGACTAACCCTAGGGGAGACCCAGTACTTC
CDR3: CASSGGLTLGETQYF

V: TRBV6-1
J: TRBJ1-1
size: -
D: -
DNA: TGTGCCAGCAGTGTTGGAAAGAAGGATTTGGCTAGGAACACTGAAGCTTTCTTT
CDR3: CASSVGKKDLARNTEAFF

V: TRBV3-1/TRBV3-2
J: TRBJ1-6
size: once
D: -
DNA: TGTGCCAGCAGCCAAGTAACGGATTCACCCCTCCACTTT
CDR3: CASSQVTDSPLHF

V: TRBV9
J: TRBJ2-2
size: -
D: TRBD2
DNA: TGTGCCAGCAGCTCCCCTCCCGGGACTAGCAACCCCGGGGAGCTGTTTTTT
CDR3: CASSSPPGTSNPGELFF

V: TRBV9
J: TRBJ2-2
size: -
D: -
DNA: TGTGCCAGCAGCGTAGACGTCAGGAACACCGGGGAGCTGTTTTTT
CDR3: CASSVDVRNTGELFF

V: TRBV5-4
J: TRBJ2-1
size: -
D: TRBD1
DNA: TGTGCCAGCAGCTTGGGCCCGGGACAGGGGGAGGGGAATGAGCAGTTCTTC
CDR3: CASSLGPGQGEGNEQFF